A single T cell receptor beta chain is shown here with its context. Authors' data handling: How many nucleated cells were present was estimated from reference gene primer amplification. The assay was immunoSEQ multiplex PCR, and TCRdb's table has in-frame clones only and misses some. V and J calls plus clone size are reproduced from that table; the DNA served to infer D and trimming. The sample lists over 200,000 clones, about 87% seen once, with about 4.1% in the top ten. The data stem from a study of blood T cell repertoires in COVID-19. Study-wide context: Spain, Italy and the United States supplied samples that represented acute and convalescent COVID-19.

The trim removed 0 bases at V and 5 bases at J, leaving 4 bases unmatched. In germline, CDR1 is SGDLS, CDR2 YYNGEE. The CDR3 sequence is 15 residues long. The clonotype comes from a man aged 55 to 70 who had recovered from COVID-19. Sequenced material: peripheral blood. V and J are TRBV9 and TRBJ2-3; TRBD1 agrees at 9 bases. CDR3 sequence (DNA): TGTGCCAGCAGCGTAGAGGGACAGGGATTAGATACGCAGTATTTT. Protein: CASSVEGQGLDTQYF.